This TCR beta chain was recorded in a study of control samples from healthy donors and cancer patients (TCRdb year 2020). A note on this clone: Its antigen target is currently unknown. One base away there is no much larger clone; base qualities are not given.

The method was the immunoSEQ multiplex PCR assay. TCRdb's version of the immuneACCESS table is confined to in-frame rearrangements and falls short of the full clone set. An unresolved V gene accounts for under half of the shortfall where checked; the remainder is of unknown origin. Present in this sample are fewer than 45,000 clones, 85% to 95% of which were seen just once. The ten largest clonotypes hold 22% of the sample. CDR1 and CDR2 were assigned from the germline V gene as SGHRS and YFSETQ. V lost 4 bases and J lost 2 bases, and the count of bases not matched to a germline gene is 11. The CDR3 contains 16 residues, cysteine and phenylalanine counted. Solely the CDR3 DNA is kept, with 48 bases framed from the first base.

The clonotype originates from a woman between 40 and 55 years old with head and neck cancer. The sequence links TRBV5-1 to TRBJ1-2; TRBD1 fits 7 bases in the junction. Material for sequencing was PBMCs. The DNA is as follows: TGCGCCAGCAGCGCGGAATTACAGGGGAGCAACTATGGCTACACCTTC. The resulting protein is CASSAELQGSNYGYTF.